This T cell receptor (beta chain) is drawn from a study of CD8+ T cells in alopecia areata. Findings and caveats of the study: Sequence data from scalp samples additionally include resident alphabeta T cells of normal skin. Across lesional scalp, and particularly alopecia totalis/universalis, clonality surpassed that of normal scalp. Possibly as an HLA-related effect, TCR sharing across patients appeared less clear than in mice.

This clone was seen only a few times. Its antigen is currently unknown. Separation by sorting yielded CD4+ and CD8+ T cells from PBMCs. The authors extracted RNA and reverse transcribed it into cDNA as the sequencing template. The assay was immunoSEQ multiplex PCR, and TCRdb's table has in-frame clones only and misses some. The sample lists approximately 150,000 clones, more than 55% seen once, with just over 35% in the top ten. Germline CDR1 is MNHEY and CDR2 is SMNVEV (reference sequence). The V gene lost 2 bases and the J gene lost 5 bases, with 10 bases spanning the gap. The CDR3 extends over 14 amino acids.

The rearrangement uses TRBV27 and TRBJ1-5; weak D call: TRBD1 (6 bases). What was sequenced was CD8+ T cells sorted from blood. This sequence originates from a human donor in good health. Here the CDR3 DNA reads TGTGCCAGCAGTTTAAGGGGGGGACATCAGCCCCAGCATTTT. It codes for CASSLRGGHQPQHF.